Listed below are T cell receptor beta chains from one sample, sequenced in a study of T cell repertoires and HLA-DP antigens. Assay: immunoSEQ multiplex PCR; the TCRdb copy retains only in-frame clones and omits some. The table lists 55,000 to 80,000 clones, about 82% of them singletons. These receptors' targets are unknown. The sample was CD4+ T cells from PBMCs. The receptors originated from a man aged 55 to 70 in good health and CMV-seronegative. The CDR3 runs from the conserved cysteine through the conserved F or W. The order of the fields is D gene, J gene, V gene, clone size, CDR3 protein, CDR3 DNA. The D gene is left open where the match is weak. Clone sizes are given selectively: once, few, many, or a class where the clone is expanded.

>.|TRBJ1-2|TRBV9|.
CASSVDLGHNYGYTF
TGTGCCAGCAGCGTAGATTTGGGGCATAACTATGGCTACACCTTC
>.|TRBJ2-5|TRBV7-2|.
CASSLGAQETQYF
TGTGCCAGCAGCTTAGGGGCCCAAGAGACCCAGTACTTC
>TRBD2|TRBJ2-3|TRBV7-6|.
CASTSGGAGDTQYF
TGTGCCAGCACAAGCGGGGGGGCGGGAGATACGCAGTATTTT
>.|TRBJ2-5|TRBV11-2|once
CASSPGLGGETQYF
TGTGCCAGCAGCCCAGGACTGGGAGGAGAGACCCAGTACTTC
>.|TRBJ1-1|TRBV6-5|.
CASSYSIGGNTEAFF
TGTGCCAGCAGTTACTCGATTGGAGGGAACACTGAAGCTTTCTTT
>TRBD2|TRBJ2-3|TRBV7-2|.
CASSLAGGQATDTQYF
TGTGCCAGCAGCTTAGCGGGAGGGCAGGCCACAGATACGCAGTATTTT
>.|TRBJ2-5|TRBV12-5|.
CASGSGFGGMTQETQYF
TGTGCTAGTGGTTCGGGGTTTGGAGGAATGACCCAAGAGACCCAGTACTTC
>.|TRBJ1-6|TRBV5-4|.
CASRPDPNSPLHF
TGTGCCAGCAGACCGGACCCGAATTCACCCCTCCACTTT
>.|TRBJ2-1|TRBV19|few
CASSGRWEQFF
TGTGCCAGTAGCGGGCGCTGGGAGCAGTTCTTC
>.|TRBJ1-2|TRBV6-1|once
CASRRDGYTF
TGTGCCAGCCGCAGGGATGGCTACACCTTC
>TRBD2|TRBJ2-5|TRBV7-2|.
CASSYLGLASQETQYF
TGTGCCAGCAGCTACCTGGGACTAGCGTCGCAAGAGACCCAGTACTTC